What follows are 26 T cell receptor beta chains derived from one specimen sequenced in a study of blood T cell repertoires in COVID-19. Sequencing used immunoSEQ multiplex PCR; TCRdb keeps in-frame clones, though not all of them. This table has 130,000 or so clones, 70% to 85% appearing once. Sequenced: peripheral blood. These receptors came from a woman of 80 years or more with acute or convalescent COVID-19.

The V and J genes are TRBV7-2 and TRBJ2-3; possibly TRBD2 for D (5 bases). Germline values: CDR1 SGHTA, CDR2 FQGNSA. CDR3 length: 15 amino acids. Trimming removed 1 base at V and 1 base at J, with 9 bases between. The CDR3: CASSLVISGTDTQYF. The CDR3 DNA reads as TGTGCCAGCAGCTTAGTTATTAGCGGCACAGATACGCAGTATTTT. Drawing the rest from reference TRBV7-2 and TRBJ2-3, the complete variable domain is GAGVSQSPSNKVTEKGKDVELRCDPISGHTALYWYRQSLGQGLEFLIYFQGNSAPDKSGLPSDRFSAERTGGSVSTLTIQRTQQEDSAVYLCASSLVISGTDTQYFGPGTRLTVL.

The chain is built from TRBV21-1 and TRBJ1-3; the table's TRBD1 call for D was not verified on the DNA. TRBV21-1 represents a pseudogene. CDR3 size: 15 residues. CDR3 DNA sequence: TGTGCCAGCAGCAAGACGACAGTCTCAGGAAACACCATATATTTT. Translated: CASSKTTVSGNTIYF.

The chain links TRBV7-2 to TRBJ2-7; 11 bases line up with TRBD2. CDR3 length: 16 residues. CDR1 SGHTA and CDR2 FQGNSA come from the germline V gene. The V gene end was trimmed by 5 bases and the J gene end by 5 bases; junction bases not matched to a gene: 11. The CDR3 DNA reads as TGTGCCAGCAGCCCTTATCTCACTAGCGGGAGCCACGAGCAGTACTTC. Translated: CASSPYLTSGSHEQYF.

This clone was picked up a small number of times. V and J are TRBV19 and TRBJ1-4; 7 bases line up with TRBD1. CDR3 length: 15 amino acids. Germline V lookup: CDR1 LNHDA, CDR2 SQIVND (reference sequence). Losses at the gene ends were 6 bases for V and 0 bases for J; bases not matched to a gene: 4. CDR3 DNA sequence: TGTGCCAGTAGCGAGGACAGGTCAACTAATGAAAAACTGTTTTTT. Translating it yields CASSEDRSTNEKLFF.

The chain employs TRBV11-2 and TRBJ1-1; 7 nucleotides agree with TRBD1. Germline V gives CDR1 SGHAT, CDR2 FQNNGV. The CDR3 has 14 amino acids. Trimming removed 1 base from V and 5 bases from J; junction bases left unmatched: 4. The CDR3 bases are TGTGCCAGCAGCTTAGTGGCAGGGGGGACTGAAGCTTTCTTT. Protein product: CASSLVAGGTEAFF.

This clone was observed a single time. The rearrangement uses TRBV20-1 and TRBJ2-1; D is uncertain. Per germline, CDR1 DFQATT and CDR2 SNEGSKA (reference sequence). V was trimmed by 5 bases and J by 3 bases, leaving 5 bases between them. The CDR3 has 11 residues. CDR3 protein: CSAANYNEQFF. The CDR3 region has the DNA TGCAGTGCTGCTAACTACAATGAGCAGTTCTTC.

The chain uses TRBV6-5 and TRBJ1-5; TRBD1 is a possible D gene (5 bases). The length of the CDR3 is 13 residues. V was trimmed by 2 bases and J by 7 bases, leaving 9 bases between them. Germline-derived CDR1 and CDR2 are MNHEY and SVGAGI. This chain's CDR3 is CASSYRGAQPQHF. The CDR3 coding sequence is TGTGCCAGCAGTTACAGGGGTGCGCAGCCCCAGCATTTT.

The CDR3 nucleotides are TGTGCCAGTACCCCGACCAGGGACACATCTACTGAGCAGTTCTTC. This gives the protein CASTPTRDTSTEQFF. This chain links TRBV19 with TRBJ2-1; a weak D match, TRBD1 (6 bases). From germline, CDR1 is LNHDA and CDR2 SQIVND (reference sequence). With 7 bases removed from V and 9 bases from J, the gap between germline ends came to 22 bases. CDR3 length: 15 residues.

This clone was found once. The rearrangement joins TRBV5-5 to TRBJ2-7; TRBD1 agrees at 8 bases. Trimming cost V 0 bases and J 4 bases; bases outside gene matches: 6. CDR3 size: 15 residues. Germline CDR1 reads SGHKS; CDR2 reads YYEKEE (reference sequence). CDR3: CASSLAGTGGYEQYF. The DNA of the CDR3 is TGTGCCAGCAGCTTGGCCGGGACAGGAGGATACGAGCAGTACTTC.

CDR3 residues: CASSSTSSGIWETQYF. The DNA of the CDR3 is TGTGCCAGCAGTTCTACCTCTAGCGGGATCTGGGAGACCCAGTACTTC. V usage is TRBV27 and J usage is TRBJ2-5, with 9 bases aligning to TRBD2. This CDR3 region has 16 residues. J was trimmed by 5 bases and V by 4 bases; bases with no gene match: 11. The V gene's germline CDR1 is MNHEY and CDR2 SMNVEV (reference sequence).

This chain connects TRBV18 to TRBJ2-5, with TRBD2 matching over 14 bases. The CDR3 runs to 17 residues. Germline loops: CDR1 KGHSH, CDR2 LQKENI. J lost 7 bases, V lost 3 bases, and 10 bases had no gene match. This CDR3 reads CASSPGLAGAVLGTQYF. CDR3 sequence (DNA): TGTGCCAGCTCACCGGGACTAGCGGGAGCAGTATTGGGGACCCAGTACTTC. The variable domain in full, with the rest retrieved from reference TRBV18 and TRBJ2-5, is NAGVMQNPRHLVRRRGQEARLRCSPMKGHSHVYWYRQLPEEGLKFMVYLQKENIIDESGMPKERFSAEFPKEGPSILRIQQVVRGDSAAYFCASSPGLAGAVLGTQYFGPGTRLLVL.

This clone occurred once. The chain couples TRBV18 to TRBJ1-3; D is possibly TRBD1 (5 bases). This CDR3 has 16 residues. Trimming pared 3 bases from V and 0 bases from J, leaving 12 bases between. Germline CDR1 KGHSH, CDR2 LQKENI. The CDR3 loop is CASSPQTGTSGNTIYF. In nucleotides, the CDR3 is TGTGCCAGCTCACCCCAAACAGGTACCTCTGGAAACACCATATATTTT.

The chain joins TRBV4-3 to TRBJ2-7, with D unclear. The CDR3 runs to 14 residues. The V end was cut by 0 bases, the J end by 6 bases, with 12 bases between. The V gene's germline CDR1 is LGHNA and CDR2 YSLEER. This CDR3 reads CASSQDQEATEQYF. DNA for the CDR3: TGCGCCAGCAGCCAAGATCAAGAAGCGACCGAGCAGTACTTC.

The chain has TRBV27 and TRBJ1-1; D gene ambiguous. Trimming pared 9 bases from V and 1 base from J, leaving 12 bases between. Germline V gene sequence: CDR1 MNHEY, CDR2 SMNVEV (reference sequence). The CDR3 covers 13 residues. The CDR3 protein is CARWAHRNTEAFF. The CDR3 DNA reads TGTGCCAGATGGGCGCATAGGAACACTGAAGCTTTCTTT.

About this clone: The limits of the CDR3 on the DNA are not certain, so only TCRdb's listed CDR3 is given. The V call is TRBV12-2, the J call TRBJ1-1; the D segment call TRBD1 is taken from the table without a DNA check. TRBV12-2 is a pseudogene. The CDR3 length equals 18 residues, ends included. CDR3 sequence: CASRLVIVGQGASTEAFF.

The sample holds one count of this clone. The chain couples TRBV18 to TRBJ1-6; D might be TRBD1 (5 bases). Trimming removed 4 bases from V and 6 bases from J, with 13 bases in between. Germline values: CDR1 KGHSH, CDR2 LQKENI. The CDR3 runs to 15 residues. The CDR3: CASSQLGEGNSPLHF. DNA of the CDR3: TGTGCCAGCTCACAACTGGGGGAGGGTAATTCACCCCTCCACTTT.

The chain employs TRBV7-2 and TRBJ2-3, with D possibly matching TRBD2 (6 bases). The germline CDR1 and CDR2 sequences are SGHTA and FQGNSA. The CDR3 is made up of 17 amino acids. The V end was cut by 1 base, the J end by 5 bases, with 19 bases between. CDR3 coding DNA: TGTGCCAGCAGCTTAGAAGGGACTCGCGGGGCCGGAGATACGCAGTATTTT. Translating gives CASSLEGTRGAGDTQYF.

The rearrangement joins TRBV6-5 to TRBJ2-1; TRBD1 might be the D (6 bases). The germline V gene encodes CDR1 MNHEY and CDR2 SVGAGI. The CDR3 loop spans 13 amino acids. V shed 6 bases and J shed 4 bases, with 10 bases lying between them. CDR3 in amino acids: CASRKRGYNEQFF. DNA of the CDR3: TGTGCCAGCAGAAAGAGGGGGTACAATGAGCAGTTCTTC.

This clone was detected once. This rearrangement joins TRBV19 to TRBJ2-1; 9 bases match TRBD2. The CDR3 is 17 amino acids. CDR1 is LNHDA, CDR2 SQIVND, per germline (reference sequence). V shed 5 bases and J 4 bases; nucleotides not matched to a gene: 12. CDR3 sequence: CASSPIAGDPTYNEQFF. CDR3 DNA: TGTGCCAGTAGTCCTATAGCGGGAGACCCGACATACAATGAGCAGTTCTTC.

The V and J genes are TRBV10-2 and TRBJ1-3; TRBD1 agrees at 7 bases. The CDR3 loop spans 15 amino acids. V lost 5 bases, J lost 2 bases, and 6 bases stayed unmatched. Germline assignment: CDR1 WSHSY and CDR2 SAAADI. CDR3 amino acids: CASSPTTGPGNTIYF. The CDR3 DNA is TGCGCCAGCAGTCCCACGACAGGGCCTGGAAACACCATATATTTT.

The table lists this clone with a count of one. The rearrangement links TRBV7-2 to TRBJ1-1, with D hard to call. The CDR3 covers 13 residues. Germline V CDR1 and CDR2: SGHTA, FQGNSA. Trimming shortened V by 0 bases and J by 0 bases, and 2 bases separated the two germline ends. This chain's CDR3 is CASSLAMNTEAFF. CDR3 DNA sequence: TGTGCCAGCAGCTTAGCTATGAACACTGAAGCTTTCTTT.

This clone was counted at least ten times. The chain has TRBV6-5 and TRBJ2-5; 7 bases agree with TRBD1. Unmatched junction bases numbered 3, after V lost 4 bases and J lost 1 base. The germline V gene encodes CDR1 MNHEY and CDR2 SVGAGI. CDR3 length equals 14 residues. CDR3 amino acids: CASSSGTAQETQYF. The CDR3 coding sequence is TGTGCCAGCAGTTCCGGGACAGCCCAAGAGACCCAGTACTTC.

The chain has TRBV7-2 and TRBJ2-3; unclear D gene. There are 12 residues in the CDR3. Trimming took 5 bases from V and 6 from J, leaving 9 bases between them. Germline lookup yields CDR1 SGHTA and CDR2 FQGNSA. The CDR3 DNA is TGTGCCAGCAGCCCGAGCGTGGATACGCAGTATTTT. Its translation: CASSPSVDTQYF. The full variable domain, rest sourced from reference TRBV7-2 and TRBJ2-3, is GAGVSQSPSNKVTEKGKDVELRCDPISGHTALYWYRQSLGQGLEFLIYFQGNSAPDKSGLPSDRFSAERTGGSVSTLTIQRTQQEDSAVYLCASSPSVDTQYFGPGTRLTVL.

V usage is TRBV7-9 and J usage is TRBJ1-5; D perhaps matches TRBD1 (6 bases). CDR3 length: 15 amino acids. The V gene lost 6 bases and the J gene lost 6 bases, with 18 bases spanning the gap. Germline CDR1 and CDR2: SEHNR and FQNEAQ (reference sequence). The chain's CDR3 is CASRQGRGPPQPQHF. DNA of the CDR3: TGTGCCAGCAGACAGGGCAGGGGCCCTCCTCAGCCCCAGCATTTT. The full variable domain, completed using reference TRBV7-9 and TRBJ1-5, is DTGVSQNPRHKITKRGQNVTFRCDPISEHNRLYWYRQTLGQGPEFLTYFQNEAQLEKSRLLSDRFSAERPKGSFSTLEIQRTEQGDSAMYLCASRQGRGPPQPQHFGDGTRLSIL.

J is TRBJ2-3 and V is TRBV2, with TRBD1 identical over 10 bases. The CDR3 consists of 15 residues. V shed 6 bases, J shed 1 base, and the junction held 4 bases outside the gene matches. Germline assignment: CDR1 SNHLY and CDR2 FYNNEI. The CDR3 is CASRGQGLGTDTQYF. CDR3 sequence (DNA): TGTGCCAGCAGGGGACAGGGGTTGGGCACAGATACGCAGTATTTT. Full variable domain (remainder filled in from reference TRBV2 and TRBJ2-3): EPEVTQTPSHQVTQMGQEVILRCVPISNHLYFYWYRQILGQKVEFLVSFYNNEISEKSEIFDDQFSVERPDGSNFTLKIRSTKLEDSAMYFCASRGQGLGTDTQYFGPGTRLTVL.

The chain uses TRBV6-5 and TRBJ2-3; 9 bases are a match to TRBD2. Germline CDR1 reads MNHEY; CDR2 reads SVGAGI. The CDR3 extends over 15 amino acids. V lost 7 bases to trimming and J lost 4 bases; unmatched junction nucleotides: 9. Written as DNA, the CDR3 is TGTGCCAGCATCGCTATTAGCGGGAGATCAGATACGCAGTATTTT. It encodes CASIAISGRSDTQYF.